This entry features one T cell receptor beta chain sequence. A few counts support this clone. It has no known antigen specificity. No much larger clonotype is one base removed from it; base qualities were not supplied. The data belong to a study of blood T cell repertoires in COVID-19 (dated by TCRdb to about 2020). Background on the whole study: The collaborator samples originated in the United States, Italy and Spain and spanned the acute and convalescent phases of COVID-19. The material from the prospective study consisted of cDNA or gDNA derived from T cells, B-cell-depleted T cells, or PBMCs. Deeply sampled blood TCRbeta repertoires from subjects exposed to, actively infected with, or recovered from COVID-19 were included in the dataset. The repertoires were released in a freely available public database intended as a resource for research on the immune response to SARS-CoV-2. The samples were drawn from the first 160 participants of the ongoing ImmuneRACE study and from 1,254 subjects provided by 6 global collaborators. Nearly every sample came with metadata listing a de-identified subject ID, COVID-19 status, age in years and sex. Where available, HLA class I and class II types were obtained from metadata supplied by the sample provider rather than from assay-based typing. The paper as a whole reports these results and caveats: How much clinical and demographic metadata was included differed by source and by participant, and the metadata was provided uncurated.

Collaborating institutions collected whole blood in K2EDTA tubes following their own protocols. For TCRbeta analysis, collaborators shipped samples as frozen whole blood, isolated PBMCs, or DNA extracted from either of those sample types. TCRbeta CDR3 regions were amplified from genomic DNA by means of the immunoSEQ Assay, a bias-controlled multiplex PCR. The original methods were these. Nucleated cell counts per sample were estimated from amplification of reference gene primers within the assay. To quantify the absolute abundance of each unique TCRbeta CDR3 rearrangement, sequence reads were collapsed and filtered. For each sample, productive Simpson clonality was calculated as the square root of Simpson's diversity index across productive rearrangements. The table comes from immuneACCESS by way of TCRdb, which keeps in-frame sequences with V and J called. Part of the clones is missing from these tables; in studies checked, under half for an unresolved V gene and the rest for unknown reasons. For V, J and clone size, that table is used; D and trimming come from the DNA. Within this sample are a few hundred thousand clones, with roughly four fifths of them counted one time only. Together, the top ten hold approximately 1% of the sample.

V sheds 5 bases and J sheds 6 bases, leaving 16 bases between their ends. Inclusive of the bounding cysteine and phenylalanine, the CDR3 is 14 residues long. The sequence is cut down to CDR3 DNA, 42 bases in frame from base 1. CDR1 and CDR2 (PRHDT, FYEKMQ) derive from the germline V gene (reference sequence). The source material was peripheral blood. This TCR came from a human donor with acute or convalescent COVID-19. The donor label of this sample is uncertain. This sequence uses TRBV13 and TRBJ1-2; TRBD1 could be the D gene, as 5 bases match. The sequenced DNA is TGTGCCAGCAGCGCGAGGGGACTTACTGATGGCTACACCTTC. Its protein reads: CASSARGLTDGYTF.